This is a list of T cell receptor beta chains from one sample in a study of cytomegalovirus exposure and HLA in healthy donors. The protocol was immunoSEQ multiplex PCR, while the TCRdb copy is restricted to in-frame clones and leaves out a portion. Seen here are 120,000 to 150,000 clones, over 80% observed once, and the top ten hold about 3.7%. Input material: PBMCs. All receptors come from a male donor in good health and CMV-seronegative. CDR3s include the opening cysteine and the closing phenylalanine or tryptophan. D genes are given only for firm matches. Where a row states a size, it is once, few, many or the class of an expanded clone; other rows omit it.

J gene | V gene | D gene | clone size | CDR3 DNA | CDR3 protein
TRBJ1-2 | TRBV27 | NA | NA | TGTGCCACTAGAAAAGGAGGGGTTCAATATGGCTACACCTTC | CATRKGGVQYGYTF
TRBJ1-3 | TRBV6-7 | NA | NA | TGTGCCAGCAGTTGTCGATTCCATGGACACCGGAGCTCTGGAAACACCATATATTTT | CASSCRFHGHRSSGNTIYF
TRBJ2-6 | TRBV19 | NA | NA | TGTGCCAGTAGTATAACGTGGGCCTCCAACGTCCTGACTTTC | CASSITWASNVLTF
TRBJ2-1 | TRBV5-1 | TRBD2 | NA | TGCGCCAGCAGCGCGCCGGGACTAGCGGGAGTTAAGAATGAGCAGTTCTTC | CASSAPGLAGVKNEQFF
TRBJ1-1 | TRBV18 | NA | NA | TGTGCCAGCTCACCCAACCATCCTACCACTGAAGCTTTCTTT | CASSPNHPTTEAFF
TRBJ1-5 | TRBV4-3 | NA | NA | TGCGCCAGCAGCCCCATACTGGACAGCAGCAATCAGCCCCAGCATTTT | CASSPILDSSNQPQHF
TRBJ1-2 | TRBV5-6 | TRBD1 | NA | TGTGCCAGCAGCTTGTTTGAGAACAGGGGAAACTATGGCTACACCTTC | CASSLFENRGNYGYTF
TRBJ2-2 | TRBV6-6 | TRBD2 | NA | TGTGCCAGCAGTTACTTGCTAGCGGGAGTGGTCGGGGAGCTGTTTTTT | CASSYLLAGVVGELFF
TRBJ2-3 | TRBV7-2 | TRBD2 | few | TGTGCCAGCAGCGAACTAGCGGGCGGACAAGGAGATACGCAGTATTTT | CASSELAGGQGDTQYF
TRBJ1-5 | TRBV19 | TRBD1 | NA | TGTGCCACGGGTCTTGACAGGGGTCAGCCCCAGCATTTT | CATGLDRGQPQHF
TRBJ2-5 | TRBV6-5 | NA | NA | TGTGCCAGCAGTTACGCCCGGACAGTCCAAGAGACCCAGTACTTC | CASSYARTVQETQYF
TRBJ1-6 | TRBV6-5 | TRBD1 | NA | TGTGCCAGCAACCCCACAGGGGTTCATTCACCCCTCCACTTT | CASNPTGVHSPLHF
TRBJ2-6 | TRBV7-8 | NA | NA | TGTGCCAGCAGCTTAGGGTGGGGAGCCAGGACTAACTCTGGGGCCAACGTCCTGACTTTC | CASSLGWGARTNSGANVLTF
TRBJ2-6 | TRBV10-3 | TRBD2 | NA | TGTGCCATCAGTGACGGGACTAGCGGGACTGGGGCCAACGTCCTGACTTTC | CAISDGTSGTGANVLTF
TRBJ2-3 | TRBV6-4 | NA | NA | TGTGCCAGCAGTGACTCTGCTGGCGGGGCAGATACGCAGTATTTT | CASSDSAGGADTQYF
TRBJ2-3 | TRBV5-1 | TRBD2 | NA | TGCGCCAGCAGCCGTAGGACTAGCGGAGCCACTCTTAGCACAGATACGCAGTATTTT | CASSRRTSGATLSTDTQYF
TRBJ1-2 | TRBV19 | TRBD1 | NA | TGTGCCAGTAGTCTTCGTTCGGGACAGGGTTCTGGCTACACCTTC | CASSLRSGQGSGYTF
TRBJ2-7 | TRBV25-1 | NA | NA | TGTGCCAGCAGTGAATCATGGGGGGCCTACGAGCAGTACTTC | CASSESWGAYEQYF
TRBJ1-5 | TRBV15 | NA | few | TGTGCCACCAGTGGGCCCCAGCAGCCCCAGCATTTT | CATSGPQQPQHF
TRBJ2-1 | TRBV15 | TRBD2 | once | TGTGCCACCAGCTCTACCCGGACTAGACTGGCGAATGAGCAGTTCTTC | CATSSTRTRLANEQFF
TRBJ2-7 | TRBV6-6 | TRBD1 | NA | TGTGCCAGCAACCTGTGGGACAGGGAATACGAGCAGTACTTC | CASNLWDREYEQYF
TRBJ1-2 | TRBV29-1 | NA | once | TGCAGCGTCCATAATCGTCAGAACTATGGCTACACCTTC | CSVHNRQNYGYTF
TRBJ1-1 | TRBV7-8 | TRBD1 | NA | TGTGCCAGCAGCTTAGAACGCACAGGGGTTATGAACACTGAAGCTTTCTTT | CASSLERTGVMNTEAFF
TRBJ1-2 | TRBV28 | TRBD1 | few | TGTGCCAGCAGGGGGTACATAACAGGGGGCACCTTC | CASRGYITGGTF
TRBJ1-3 | TRBV25-1 | NA | NA | TGTGCCAGCACCGGACAGTCTGGAAACACCATATATTTT | CASTGQSGNTIYF
TRBJ2-7 | TRBV7-8 | NA | NA | TGTGCCAGCAGCTTCCTCGCCGGTAGCTACGAGCAGTACTTC | CASSFLAGSYEQYF
TRBJ2-5 | TRBV18 | NA | NA | TGTGCCAGCTCACCCCAGGGTGGTCAAGAGACCCAGTACTTC | CASSPQGGQETQYF
TRBJ1-1 | TRBV16 | NA | NA | TGTGCCAGCAGCCCCGAACTTGAAGCTTTCTTT | CASSPELEAFF
TRBJ2-7 | TRBV12-2 | NA | once | TGTGCAAGTCGCTTACGCGGCTGCCCCTCCTACGAGCAGTACTTC | CASRLRGCPSYEQYF
TRBJ1-1 | TRBV7-2 | NA | NA | TGTGCCAGCAGCTTATTATCTATTCACACTGAAGCTTTCTTT | CASSLLSIHTEAFF
TRBJ1-2 | TRBV7-2 | TRBD1 | NA | TGTGCCAGCAGCTTAATACAGGGGGCTCTCTATGGCTACACCTTC | CASSLIQGALYGYTF
TRBJ2-7 | TRBV7-9 | TRBD2 | NA | TGTGCCAGCAGGCCTAACGGGACTAGCGTCCCCTACGAGCAGTACTTC | CASRPNGTSVPYEQYF
TRBJ2-7 | TRBV28 | NA | NA | TGTGCCAGCAGTTTAGGTGTAGGGGACGAGCAGTACTTC | CASSLGVGDEQYF
TRBJ1-1 | TRBV5-1 | TRBD1 | NA | TGCGCCAGCAGCTTTGGGAAAACAGGGGGTGGTGAAGCTTTCTTT | CASSFGKTGGGEAFF
TRBJ1-1 | TRBV18 | TRBD1 | NA | TGTGCCAGCTCACCCGGACAGGGGCCGCAAGTGGCTGAAGCTTTCTTT | CASSPGQGPQVAEAFF
TRBJ2-7 | TRBV6-1 | TRBD1 | NA | TGTGCCAGCAGTGAAGCCCGGACAGGGAATTACGAGCAGTACTTC | CASSEARTGNYEQYF
TRBJ2-1 | TRBV7-3 | TRBD2 | few | TGTGCCAGCAGCTTAAGCGGCTGGGTAGCGGGGAGCGATGAGCAGTTCTTC | CASSLSGWVAGSDEQFF
TRBJ1-2 | TRBV11-3 | NA | NA | TGTGCCAGCAGCTTAGATCACGACCGTACGTACCCGGGACAAAACTATGGCTACACCTTC | CASSLDHDRTYPGQNYGYTF
TRBJ1-1 | TRBV6-5 | NA | NA | TGTGCCAGCAGTTACTCGGGGAGGAAGAACACTGAAGCTTTCTTT | CASSYSGRKNTEAFF
TRBJ2-7 | TRBV27 | NA | NA | TGTGCCAGCAGTTTATACACAGGGCCCTTTTACTCCTACGAGCAGTACTTC | CASSLYTGPFYSYEQYF